This T cell receptor beta chain was sequenced in a study of T cell clones after liver transplantation. On the study more broadly: Until 12-24 months post-transplant, subjects got standard immunosuppression and no induction. Samples came pre-transplant, pre-randomization before withdrawal, and post-randomization after withdrawal ended.

Assay: immunoSEQ multiplex PCR; the TCRdb copy retains only in-frame clones and omits some. The data show some 80,000 clones, around 80% seen once. Remarks on this clone: Its target is unknown.

The CDR3 contains 15 residues. The germline CDR1 and CDR2 sequences are LGHNT and FRNRAP. V was trimmed by 7 bases and J by 5 bases, leaving 19 bases between them. General study results and limits: Post-transplant, graft-donor-reactive CD4 TCRbeta sequences in blood dropped significantly in 5 of 8 subjects. These preliminary findings come from unstandardized post-transplant sampling times.

Sample: CD4+ T cells from blood, taken less than 50 months after liver transplant. The sequence came from a human patient who received a liver transplant. Some of the T cells might come from the graft donor. J is TRBJ2-3 and V is TRBV12-5; D is perhaps TRBD1 or TRBD2 (5 bases each). CDR3 amino acids: CASDPGAGAGDTQYF. CDR3 bases: TGTGCTAGTGACCCTGGGGCCGGGGCCGGAGATACGCAGTATTTT.